A selection of T cell receptor beta chains follows, all from one sample in a study of T cell repertoires in cytomegalovirus infection. From the reads, TCRdb called clonotypes with MiXCR, one entry per CDR3 protein. The table lists 300,000 to 400,000 distinct CDR3 sequences, roughly 9.5% of them singletons. Source material: PBMCs. The source of these receptors is a human donor in good health (CMV status not recorded). Some clones in this sample may be carry-over from other donors' samples. CDR3s include the opening cysteine and the closing phenylalanine or tryptophan. A D gene is named only where the DNA matches it firmly. Size tells how often a clone was seen (once, few, many) or the class of an expanded clone, and some rows leave it out.

CDR3aa,CDR3nt,abundance,j_gene,d_gene,v_gene
CASTKGVTGELFF,TGTGCCAGCACCAAAGGGGTTACCGGGGAGCTGTTTTTT,.,TRBJ2-2,.,TRBV7-3
CASSSTGRGSYNEQFF,TGTGCCAGCAGTTCGACAGGGAGAGGCTCCTACAATGAGCAGTTCTTC,.,TRBJ2-1,TRBD1,TRBV28
CASSYRTGQNTEAFF,TGTGCCAGCAGCTACCGGACAGGACAAAACACTGAAGCTTTCTTT,.,TRBJ1-1,TRBD1,TRBV7-2
CAISESLGLGDNEQFF,TGTGCCATCAGTGAAAGTCTGGGACTAGGGGACAATGAGCAGTTCTTC,.,TRBJ2-1,TRBD2,TRBV10-3
CSVAAVYEQYF,TGCAGCGTTGCGGCAGTCTACGAGCAGTACTTC,many,TRBJ2-7,.,TRBV29-1
CASSQANRDGQYF,TGTGCCAGCAGCCAAGCAAACAGGGATGGGCAGTACTTC,few,TRBJ2-7,.,TRBV4-2
CASSVNPGTGANVLTF,TGTGCCAGCAGCGTAAATCCGGGGACTGGGGCCAACGTCCTGACTTTC,many,TRBJ2-6,.,TRBV7-2
CSGAHEATDTQYF,TGCAGTGGAGCTCATGAGGCCACAGATACGCAGTATTTT,many,TRBJ2-3,.,TRBV20-1
CASLRLAGYNEQFF,TGTGCCAGCCTGAGGCTAGCGGGGTACAATGAGCAGTTCTTC,few,TRBJ2-1,TRBD2,TRBV6-2/TRBV6-3
CASSLQGKHTGELFF,TGTGCCAGCAGCTTACAGGGAAAGCACACCGGGGAGCTGTTTTTT,many,TRBJ2-2,.,TRBV7-3
CASSSAETQPQHF,TGTGCCAGCAGTTCTGCCGAAACTCAGCCCCAGCATTTT,many,TRBJ1-5,.,TRBV6-5